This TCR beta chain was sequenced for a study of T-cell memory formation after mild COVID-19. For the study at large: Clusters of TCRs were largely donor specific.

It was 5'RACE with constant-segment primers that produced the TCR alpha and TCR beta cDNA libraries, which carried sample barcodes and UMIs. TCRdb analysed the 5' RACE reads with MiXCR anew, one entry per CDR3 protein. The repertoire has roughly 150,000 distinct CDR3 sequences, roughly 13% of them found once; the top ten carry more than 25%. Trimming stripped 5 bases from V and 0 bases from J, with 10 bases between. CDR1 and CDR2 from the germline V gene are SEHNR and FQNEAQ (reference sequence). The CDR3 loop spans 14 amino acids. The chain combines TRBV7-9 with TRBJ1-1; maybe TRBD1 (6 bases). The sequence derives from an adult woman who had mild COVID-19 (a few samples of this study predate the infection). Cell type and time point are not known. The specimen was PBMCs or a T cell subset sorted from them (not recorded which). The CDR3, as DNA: TGTGCCAGCAGCCCCCCAGGGGTGAACACTGAAGCTTTCTTT. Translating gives CASSPPGVNTEAFF. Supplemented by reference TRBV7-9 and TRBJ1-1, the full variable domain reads DTGVSQNPRHKITKRGQNVTFRCDPISEHNRLYWYRQTLGQGPEFLTYFQNEAQLEKSRLLSDRFSAERPKGSFSTLEIQRTEQGDSAMYLCASSPPGVNTEAFFGQGTRLTVV.